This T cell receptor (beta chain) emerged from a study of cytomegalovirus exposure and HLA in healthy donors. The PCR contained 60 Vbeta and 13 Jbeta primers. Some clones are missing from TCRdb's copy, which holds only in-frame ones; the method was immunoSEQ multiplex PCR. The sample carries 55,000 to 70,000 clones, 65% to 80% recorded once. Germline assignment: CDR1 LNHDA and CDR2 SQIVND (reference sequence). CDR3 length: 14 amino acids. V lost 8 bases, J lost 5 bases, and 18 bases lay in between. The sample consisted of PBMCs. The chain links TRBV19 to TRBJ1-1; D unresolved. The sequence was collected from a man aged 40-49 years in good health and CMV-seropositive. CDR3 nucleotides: TGTGCCAGTGGCGGTCTTGCCGGGAGGACTGAAGCTTTCTTT. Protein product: CASGGLAGRTEAFF.